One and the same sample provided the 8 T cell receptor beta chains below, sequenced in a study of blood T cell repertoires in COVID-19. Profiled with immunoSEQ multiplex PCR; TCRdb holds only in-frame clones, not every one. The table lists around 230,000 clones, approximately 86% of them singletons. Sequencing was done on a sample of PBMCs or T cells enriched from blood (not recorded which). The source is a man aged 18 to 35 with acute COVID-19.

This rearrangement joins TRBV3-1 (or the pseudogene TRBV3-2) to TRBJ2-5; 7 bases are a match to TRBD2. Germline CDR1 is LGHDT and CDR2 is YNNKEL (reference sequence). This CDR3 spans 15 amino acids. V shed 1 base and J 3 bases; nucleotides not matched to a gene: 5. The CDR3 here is CASSQASSGKETQYF. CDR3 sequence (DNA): TGTGCCAGCAGCCAAGCGTCCAGCGGGAAAGAGACCCAGTACTTC.

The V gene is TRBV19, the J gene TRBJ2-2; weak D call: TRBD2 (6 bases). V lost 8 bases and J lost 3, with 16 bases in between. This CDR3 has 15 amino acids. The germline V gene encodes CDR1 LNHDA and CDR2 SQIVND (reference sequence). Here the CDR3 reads CASLRFGSDTGELFF. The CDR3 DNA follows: TGTGCCAGTCTGCGTTTCGGGAGTGACACCGGGGAGCTGTTTTTT.

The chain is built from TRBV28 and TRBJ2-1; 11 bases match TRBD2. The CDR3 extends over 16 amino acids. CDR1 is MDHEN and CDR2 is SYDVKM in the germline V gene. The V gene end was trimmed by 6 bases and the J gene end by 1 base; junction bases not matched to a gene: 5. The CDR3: CASRPTSGTSYNEQFF. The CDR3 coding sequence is TGTGCCAGCAGGCCGACTAGCGGGACTTCCTACAATGAGCAGTTCTTC.

The CDR3 DNA follows: TGTGCCAGCAGTTATCGGGGTAGCAATCAGCCCCAGCATTTT. Its protein product is CASSYRGSNQPQHF. The chain joins TRBV6-5 to TRBJ1-5, with D unclear. Trimming removed 3 bases at V and 0 bases at J, with 6 bases between. Germline CDR1 MNHEY, CDR2 SVGAGI. The CDR3 loop spans 14 amino acids.

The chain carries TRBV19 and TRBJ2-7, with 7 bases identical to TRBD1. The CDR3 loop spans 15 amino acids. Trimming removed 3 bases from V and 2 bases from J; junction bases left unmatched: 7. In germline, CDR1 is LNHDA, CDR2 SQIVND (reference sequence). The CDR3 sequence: CASSILIGTAYEQYF. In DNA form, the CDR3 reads TGTGCCAGTAGTATCCTAATAGGGACAGCCTACGAGCAGTACTTC.

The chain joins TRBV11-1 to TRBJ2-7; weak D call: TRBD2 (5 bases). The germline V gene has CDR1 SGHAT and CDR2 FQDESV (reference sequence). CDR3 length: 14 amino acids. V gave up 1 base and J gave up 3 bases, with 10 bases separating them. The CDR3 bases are TGTGCCAGCAGCTTAGGTCTAGCCGTCTACGAGCAGTACTTC. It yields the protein CASSLGLAVYEQYF. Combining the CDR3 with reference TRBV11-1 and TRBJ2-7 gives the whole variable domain EAEVAQSPRYKITEKSQAVAFWCDPISGHATLYWYRQILGQGPELLVQFQDESVVDDSQLPKDRFSAERLKGVDSTLKIQPAELGDSAMYLCASSLGLAVYEQYFGPGTRLTVT.

CDR3 sequence: CASSLVAGRSQFF. CDR3 sequence (DNA): TGTGCCAGCAGCTTAGTTGCTGGGAGATCGCAGTTCTTC. The chain links TRBV7-2 to TRBJ2-1; weak D call: TRBD2 (5 bases). Germline lookup yields CDR1 SGHTA and CDR2 FQGNSA. Deletions cut 1 base from V and 12 bases from J, with 13 bases between. The CDR3 spans 13 residues. The variable domain in full, completed from reference TRBV7-2 and TRBJ2-1, reads GAGVSQSPSNKVTEKGKDVELRCDPISGHTALYWYRQSLGQGLEFLIYFQGNSAPDKSGLPSDRFSAERTGGSVSTLTIQRTQQEDSAVYLCASSLVAGRSQFFGPGTRLTVL.

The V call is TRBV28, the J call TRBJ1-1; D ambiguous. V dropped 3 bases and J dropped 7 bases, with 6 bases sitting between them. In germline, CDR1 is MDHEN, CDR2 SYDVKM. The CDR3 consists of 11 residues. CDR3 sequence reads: CASSFEGEAFF. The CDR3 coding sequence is TGTGCCAGCAGTTTTGAGGGTGAAGCTTTCTTT.